One and the same sample provided the 21 T cell receptor beta chains below, sequenced in a study of shared clonotypes between healthy human individuals. Sequenced by immunoSEQ multiplex PCR; TCRdb stores in-frame clones only, minus some. The data contain about 980,000 clones, about 80% of them singletons. Sequencing used memory CD4+ T cells sorted from blood. Noted subset: CD45RA-negative fraction. The receptor set was obtained from a man younger than 30 in good health.

V is TRBV4-3 and J is TRBJ1-1; unclear D gene. Germline values: CDR1 LGHNA, CDR2 YSLEER. This CDR3 region has 15 residues. V gave up 5 bases and J gave up 1 base, with 14 bases separating them. CDR3 sequence reads: CASSDLGRSNTEAFF. The CDR3 coding sequence is TGCGCCAGCAGCGATCTGGGGAGATCGAACACTGAAGCTTTCTTT.

This clone showed up just once. This chain links TRBV30 with TRBJ1-3; TRBD1 might be the D (5 bases). The CDR3 is made up of 16 amino acids. Trimming pared 2 bases from V and 3 bases from J, leaving 17 bases between. CDR1 is GTSNPN and CDR2 is SVGIG in the germline V gene (reference sequence). CDR3 nucleotide sequence: TGTGCCTGGAGTTCTCTGTGGGGCTTCGGTGGAAACACCATATATTTT. This codes for CAWSSLWGFGGNTIYF.

A single count supports this clone. CDR3 bases: TGTGCCAGCAGCTTAGTGGCTAGCGGGGGGTACGAGCAGTACTTC. This encodes CASSLVASGGYEQYF. This chain links TRBV7-2 with TRBJ2-7; 11 bases map to TRBD2. This CDR3 region has 15 residues. The V gene's germline CDR1 is SGHTA and CDR2 FQGNSA. The V segment lost 1 base and the J segment 4 bases; nucleotides outside the gene matches: 3. The full variable domain, in which reference TRBV7-2 and TRBJ2-7 provide the parts outside the CDR3, is GAGVSQSPSNKVTEKGKDVELRCDPISGHTALYWYRQSLGQGLEFLIYFQGNSAPDKSGLPSDRFSAERTGGSVSTLTIQRTQQEDSAVYLCASSLVASGGYEQYFGPGTRLTVT.

The genes are TRBV5-4 and TRBJ2-1; TRBD2 matches 16 bases. J lost 7 bases, V lost 0 bases, and 10 bases had no gene match. CDR3 length equals 19 residues. Per germline, CDR1 SGHNT and CDR2 YYREEE (reference sequence). DNA of the CDR3: TGTGCCAGCAGCTTGGGGGGACTAGCGGGAGGGCCCACGGGGAATGAGCAGTTCTTC. It translates to CASSLGGLAGGPTGNEQFF.

This chain links TRBV27 with TRBJ1-2; tentative D call: TRBD1 (6 bases). The CDR3 is 14 residues long. The ends were cut back, 3 bases at V and 3 bases at J, with 11 bases in the middle. Germline V CDR1 and CDR2: MNHEY, SMNVEV (reference sequence). CDR3 sequence: CASSFSTGYYGYTF. The DNA for the CDR3 is TGTGCCAGCAGTTTTTCGACAGGCTACTATGGCTACACCTTC.

This chain's CDR3 is CASRGSGTGVYEQYF. The CDR3 nucleotides read TGTGCCAGCAGAGGGTCCGGGACAGGTGTTTACGAGCAGTACTTC. V and J are TRBV6-6 and TRBJ2-7, with 8 positions matching TRBD1. CDR3 length: 15 residues. J lost 4 bases, V lost 6 bases, and 11 bases had no gene match. Germline loops: CDR1 MNHNY, CDR2 SVGAGI (reference sequence).

The V call is TRBV5-4, the J call TRBJ2-1; 14 bases map to TRBD2. The CDR3 spans 17 residues. The trim removed 2 bases at V and 5 bases at J, leaving 6 bases unmatched. Per germline, CDR1 SGHNT and CDR2 YYREEE (reference sequence). CDR3 in DNA: TGTGCCAGCAGCTTTTCGACTAGCGGGAGGGTCAACAATGAGCAGTTCTTC. Its protein product is CASSFSTSGRVNNEQFF.

This clone was detected a few times. V usage is TRBV7-2 and J usage is TRBJ2-1; 10 nucleotides line up with TRBD1. The CDR3 is 15 amino acids. The germline V gene has CDR1 SGHTA and CDR2 FQGNSA. The V and J ends lost 3 bases and 5 bases, in that order; junction bases with no gene match: 4. The CDR3 DNA follows: TGTGCCAGCAGCTTGGTGGACAGGGGGAACAATGAGCAGTTCTTC. Translation: CASSLVDRGNNEQFF.

This clone was counted a few times. This chain links TRBV5-4 with TRBJ2-3, with 8 bases that match TRBD1. The germline V gene has CDR1 SGHNT and CDR2 YYREEE (reference sequence). The CDR3 length is 15 residues. V lost 3 bases to trimming and J lost 4 bases; unmatched junction nucleotides: 7. The CDR3 loop reads CASSSGQANPDTQYF. As DNA, the CDR3 is TGTGCCAGCAGCTCGGGACAGGCGAATCCAGATACGCAGTATTTT.

The chain joins TRBV6-5 to TRBJ1-2; D is undetermined. The V end lost 0 bases, the J end lost 8 bases, and 13 bases lay between the germline ends. The V gene's germline CDR1 is MNHEY and CDR2 SVGAGI. CDR3 length: 14 amino acids. DNA for the CDR3: TGTGCCAGCAGTTACTCAGCTCAGGTGGTAGGCTACACCTTC. Protein product: CASSYSAQVVGYTF.

In its sample, this clone was seen once. This chain joins TRBV28 and TRBJ2-7, with 8 bases identical to TRBD1. Germline CDR1 is MDHEN and CDR2 is SYDVKM. Losses at the gene ends were 5 bases for V and 2 bases for J; bases not matched to a gene: 8. This CDR3 comprises 15 residues. Here the CDR3 reads CASSPSLTGAYEQYF. In DNA form, the CDR3 reads TGTGCCAGCAGTCCCTCCCTGACAGGGGCCTACGAGCAGTACTTC. The variable domain in full, with the rest retrieved from reference TRBV28 and TRBJ2-7, is DVKVTQSSRYLVKRTGEKVFLECVQDMDHENMFWYRQDPGLGLRLIYFSYDVKMKEKGDIPEGYSVSREKKERFSLILESASTNQTSMYLCASSPSLTGAYEQYFGPGTRLTVT.

This clone has at least ten counts. The chain joins TRBV11-2 to TRBJ2-1, with D uncertain. This CDR3 comprises 12 residues. V lost 5 bases and J lost 8, with 10 bases in between. Germline V gene data show CDR1 as SGHAT and CDR2 as FQNNGV. The CDR3 bases are TGTGCCAGCAGCCCCGGATCTGATGAGCAGTTCTTC. It codes for CASSPGSDEQFF.

V usage is TRBV4-1 and J usage is TRBJ1-6; 9 bases fit TRBD1. V was clipped by 3 bases and J by 4 bases; unmatched bases: 7. The V gene's germline CDR1 is MGHRA and CDR2 YSYEKL. This CDR3 comprises 17 residues. Written as DNA, the CDR3 is TGCGCCAGCAGCCAGATAGCGGACAGGGGATATAATTCACCCCTCCACTTT. Residues: CASSQIADRGYNSPLHF.

This chain uses TRBV20-1 with TRBJ1-1, with D hard to call. CDR1 is DFQATT and CDR2 is SNEGSKA in the germline V gene (reference sequence). V lost 6 bases and J 7 bases, leaving 12 bases between the germline ends. The CDR3 is 11 residues long. The CDR3 sequence: CSATYVFEAFF. The DNA for the CDR3 is TGCAGTGCCACCTACGTCTTTGAAGCTTTCTTT.

CDR3 region: CASSFWGNTGELFF. The CDR3 DNA is TGTGCCAGCAGTTTTTGGGGAAACACCGGGGAGCTGTTTTTT. The chain carries TRBV6-6 and TRBJ2-2; D is ambiguous. Germline CDR1 and CDR2: MNHNY and SVGAGI (reference sequence). Trimming removed 4 bases at V and 2 bases at J, with 8 bases between. This CDR3 has 14 amino acids.

The chain recombines TRBV5-4 with TRBJ1-6, with 8 bases lining up with TRBD1. This CDR3 is 15 amino acids long. CDR1 SGHNT and CDR2 YYREEE come from the germline V gene (reference sequence). After removal of 3 bases from V and 7 bases from J, the junction contained 6 bases not matched to a gene. The CDR3 nucleotides read TGTGCCAGCAGCTCCGGACAGGGTCCCAATTCACCCCTCCACTTT. Protein: CASSSGQGPNSPLHF. Variable domain in full (rest from reference TRBV5-4 and TRBJ1-6): ETGVTQSPTHLIKTRGQQVTLRCSSQSGHNTVSWYQQALGQGPQFIFQYYREEENGRGNFPPRFSGLQFPNYSSELNVNALELDDSALYLCASSSGQGPNSPLHFGNGTRLTVT.

The chain couples TRBV9 to TRBJ1-6; D might be TRBD1 (5 bases). Germline CDR1 reads SGDLS; CDR2 reads YYNGEE. V lost 5 bases and J 10 bases, leaving 19 bases between the germline ends. This CDR3 spans 15 amino acids. DNA of the CDR3: TGTGCCAGCAGGTCTTCCACCAGGGAGGGGTCACCCCTCCACTTT. Translating gives CASRSSTREGSPLHF.

The V call is TRBV5-1, the J call TRBJ2-1; perhaps TRBD1 as D (6 bases). The germline V and J ends were trimmed by 4 bases and 5 bases, with 13 bases remaining between them. Germline CDR1 and CDR2: SGHRS and YFSETQ. This CDR3 spans 14 amino acids. This chain's CDR3 is CASSPRQADNEQFF. CDR3 nucleotide sequence: TGCGCCAGCAGCCCAAGACAGGCCGACAATGAGCAGTTCTTC.

V usage is TRBV7-2 and J usage is TRBJ1-4; 11 positions match TRBD1. This CDR3 region has 14 residues. The junction had 9 bases not matched to a gene; V was cut back by 5 bases and J by 13 bases. CDR1 and CDR2 (germline): SGHTA, FQGNSA. The CDR3 DNA sequence: TGTGCCAGCAGCCTCGGGACAGGGGGATTTGGACTGTTTTTT. This gives the protein CASSLGTGGFGLFF. Complete variable domain (other parts from reference TRBV7-2 and TRBJ1-4): GAGVSQSPSNKVTEKGKDVELRCDPISGHTALYWYRQSLGQGLEFLIYFQGNSAPDKSGLPSDRFSAERTGGSVSTLTIQRTQQEDSAVYLCASSLGTGGFGLFFGSGTQLSVL.

The chain employs TRBV7-2 and TRBJ1-4; unclear D gene. The V gene's germline CDR1 is SGHTA and CDR2 FQGNSA. This CDR3 spans 13 amino acids. V was clipped by 0 bases and J by 7 bases, with 6 bases between them. Here the CDR3 DNA reads TGTGCCAGCAGCTTAGCGGGAGTTGAAAAACTGTTTTTT. Translating gives CASSLAGVEKLFF. Full variable domain (remainder filled in from reference TRBV7-2 and TRBJ1-4): GAGVSQSPSNKVTEKGKDVELRCDPISGHTALYWYRQSLGQGLEFLIYFQGNSAPDKSGLPSDRFSAERTGGSVSTLTIQRTQQEDSAVYLCASSLAGVEKLFFGSGTQLSVL.

The rearrangement uses TRBV7-9 and TRBJ2-7, with 14 bases identical to TRBD2. Germline CDR1 is SEHNR and CDR2 is FQNEAQ (reference sequence). The CDR3 is made up of 18 amino acids. With V trimmed by 5 bases and J by 2 bases, 11 bases remained unmatched. The CDR3 region has the DNA TGTGCCAGCAGCAGATGGACTAGCGGGAGGTCGAGGGCCTACGAGCAGTACTTC. Amino acid sequence: CASSRWTSGRSRAYEQYF.